This T cell receptor beta chain originates from a study of neurological immune-mediated disorders. Whole-study findings and limits: The greatest TCR clonal expansion appeared in HTLV-1-associated myelopathy and the smallest, falling below healthy controls, in multiple sclerosis.

V shed 3 bases and J shed 0 bases, with 11 bases lying between them. The CDR3 runs to 14 residues. Germline CDR1 reads DFQATT; CDR2 reads SNEGSKA (reference sequence). Synthesis of cDNA was carried out by template-switch 5'RACE. The reaction used 10-nucleotide random UMIs. MiXCR was run by TCRdb on the 5' RACE reads, yielding one entry per CDR3 protein. The sample records approximately 29,000 distinct CDR3 sequences, approximately 12% being singletons. This clonotype was picked up many times. Its matching antigen is unknown. Sequenced: PBMCs. This clonotype originated in a man aged 60-69 years in good health. The chain uses TRBV20-1 and TRBJ2-5; D is unclear. DNA for the CDR3: TGCAGTGCTAGGAAACGAGAGTACCAAGAGACCCAGTACTTC. Encoded protein: CSARKREYQETQYF.